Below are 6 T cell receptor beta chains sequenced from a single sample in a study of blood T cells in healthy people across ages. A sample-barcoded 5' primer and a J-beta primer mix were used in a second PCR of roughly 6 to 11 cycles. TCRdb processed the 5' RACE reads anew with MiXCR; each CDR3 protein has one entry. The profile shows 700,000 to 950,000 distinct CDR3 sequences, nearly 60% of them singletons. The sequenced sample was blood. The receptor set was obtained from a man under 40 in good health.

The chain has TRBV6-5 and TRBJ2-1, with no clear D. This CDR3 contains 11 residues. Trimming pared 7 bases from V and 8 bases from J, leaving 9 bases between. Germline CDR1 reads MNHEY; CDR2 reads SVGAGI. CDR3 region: CASNRFDEQFF. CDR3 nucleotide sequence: TGTGCCAGCAATAGGTTCGATGAGCAGTTCTTC.

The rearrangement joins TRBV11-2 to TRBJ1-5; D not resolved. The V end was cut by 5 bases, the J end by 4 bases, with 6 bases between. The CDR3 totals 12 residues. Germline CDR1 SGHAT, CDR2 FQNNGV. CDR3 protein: CASSPDNQPQHF. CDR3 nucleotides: TGTGCCAGCAGCCCAGATAATCAGCCCCAGCATTTT.

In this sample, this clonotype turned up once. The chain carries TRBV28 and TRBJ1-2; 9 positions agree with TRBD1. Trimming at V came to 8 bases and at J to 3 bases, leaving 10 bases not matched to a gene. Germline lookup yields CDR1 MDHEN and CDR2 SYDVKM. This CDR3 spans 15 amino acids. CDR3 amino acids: CASVDRGGSDYGYTF. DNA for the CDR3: TGTGCCAGCGTGGACAGGGGTGGATCGGACTATGGCTACACCTTC.

CDR3 coding DNA: TGTGCCAGCAGTTTTGTGGACAGGGTACAAGAGACCCAGTACTTC. The encoded protein is CASSFVDRVQETQYF. V and J are TRBV12-3 or TRBV12-4 and TRBJ2-5, with 8 bases aligning to TRBD1. V dropped 3 bases and J dropped 2; count of bases not matched to a gene: 5. The CDR3 has 15 amino acids.

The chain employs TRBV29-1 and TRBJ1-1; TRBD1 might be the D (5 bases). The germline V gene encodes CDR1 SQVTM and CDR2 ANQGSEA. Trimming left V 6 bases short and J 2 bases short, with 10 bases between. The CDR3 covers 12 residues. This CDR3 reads CSVDTYNTEAFF. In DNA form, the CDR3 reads TGCAGCGTGGACACTTATAACACTGAAGCTTTCTTT.

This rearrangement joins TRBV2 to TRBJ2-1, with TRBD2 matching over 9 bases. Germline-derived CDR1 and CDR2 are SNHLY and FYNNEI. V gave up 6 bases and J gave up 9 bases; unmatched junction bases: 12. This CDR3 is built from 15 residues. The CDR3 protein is CASRVGGGALSEQFF. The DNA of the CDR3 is TGTGCCAGCAGGGTTGGCGGGGGGGCTCTCTCTGAGCAGTTCTTC.